This T cell receptor beta chain was sequenced in a study of low-dose radiotherapy and immunotherapy resistance in tumors. About the research overall: Cohort 1 patients were irradiated with 0.5 Gy fractions every 2 weeks to 6.5 Gy total. Intravenous ipilimumab 1 mg/kg every six weeks was given with nivolumab 240 mg every two weeks.

This clonotype appeared many times. Time point indicated: before trial treatment. Along with nivolumab and ipilimumab, donors received aspirin, low-dose cyclophosphamide and low-dose radiotherapy. Qualifying patients carried advanced solid tumors devoid of tumor-infiltrating lymphocytes. Alpha and beta chains were covered, as first-strand cDNA relied on TRAV- and TRBV-specific primers. The authors ran 15 to 20 PCR cycles to amplify TCRs with a constant-region primer and V-primer adapter. A single record per CDR3 protein comes from TCRdb applying MiXCR to the reads. The sample consists of about 71,000 distinct CDR3 sequences, more than 25% of them appearing once. This sample comprised PBMCs, obtained before treatment. This TCR was sampled from a female donor with ovarian cancer.

The CDR3 coding sequence is TGTGCCAGCAGCGTAGTTGGGACAGGGAACGAGCAGTACTTC. Translated: CASSVVGTGNEQYF. The V and J genes are TRBV9 and TRBJ2-7, with 9 bases lining up with TRBD1. CDR3 length equals 14 residues. The germline gives CDR1 SGDLS, CDR2 YYNGEE. Trimming removed 0 bases from V and 5 bases from J; junction bases left unmatched: 3.